The rows below give T cell receptor beta chains drawn from one sample of a study of CD8+ T cells in alopecia areata. TCRdb's table, derived via immunoSEQ multiplex PCR, lists solely in-frame clones and lacks some. The sample consists of under 300,000 clones, roughly 60% of them appearing once. The sequences come from CD4+ T cells sorted from blood, collected around week 54, from a patient treated with tofacitinib. These receptors were taken from a human donor with alopecia areata. Each CDR3 is given with its conserved first and last residue.

cdr3_aa j_call v_call
CASRRDTTPGTQYF TRBJ2-5 TRBV5-1
CAWAGAYNEQFF TRBJ2-1 TRBV30
CASSVRLAGEITDTQYF TRBJ2-3 TRBV7-9
CASTPRAYGYTF TRBJ1-2 TRBV6-6
CASSLAGGVNEQYF TRBJ2-7 TRBV7-9
CASSLGRYTDTQYF TRBJ2-3 TRBV5-1
CAISEGTVNQPQHF TRBJ1-5 TRBV10-3
CASSLGTEGQPQHF TRBJ1-5 TRBV7-2
CASPVTETQYF TRBJ2-5 TRBV19
CASSLTWTGKYEQYF TRBJ2-7 TRBV5-6
CAWSVGQNYGYTF TRBJ1-2 TRBV30
CSVSLGANEQFF TRBJ2-1 TRBV29-1
CASSPLGRAAEAFF TRBJ1-1 TRBV18
CASRQGASTDTQYF TRBJ2-3 TRBV6-5
CASSLEGRGDEAFF TRBJ1-1 TRBV5-1
CASGVDRGNTEAFF TRBJ1-1 TRBV4-1
CSARSGDTQYF TRBJ2-3 TRBV20-1
CASSIRDGGTYEQYF TRBJ2-7 TRBV5-1
CSGGSWDSTDTQYF TRBJ2-3 TRBV29-1
CAWNGGVGTQYF TRBJ2-5 TRBV30
CASSPGPGQPSYYEQYF TRBJ2-7 TRBV14
CASSIDGTTGAQHF TRBJ1-5 TRBV19
CASSKLRNQPQHF TRBJ1-5 TRBV19
CSVIQRGQETQYF TRBJ2-5 TRBV29-1
CASSARSGLTETQYF TRBJ2-5 TRBV9
CASSSSLGYTF TRBJ1-2 TRBV7-9
CASSLAEGNIQYF TRBJ2-4 TRBV5-1
CASSSSVVAVMNEQFF TRBJ2-1 TRBV27
CSVTRQVNEQFF TRBJ2-1 TRBV29-1
CASTPPWQLAGEAFF TRBJ1-1 TRBV19
CSVDPTGLETQYF TRBJ2-5 TRBV29-1
CASRSSEVSSGNTIYF TRBJ1-3 TRBV5-6
CASSFWQVNSPLHF TRBJ1-6 TRBV11-2
CASSYGHGDTIYF TRBJ1-3 TRBV6-5
CASSFRGNQAQYF TRBJ2-3 TRBV5-4
CASSIGRGPGEKLFF TRBJ1-4 TRBV11-2
CATSRALTGGTEAFF TRBJ1-1 TRBV15
CAWSSTLGKLFF TRBJ1-4 TRBV30
CASSPDRSNQPQHF TRBJ1-5 TRBV7-2
CSVSPGRDGDTEAFF TRBJ1-1 TRBV29-1
CASSVGHNNQPQHF TRBJ1-5 TRBV9
CASRIGLAGPGELFF TRBJ2-2 TRBV6-5
CSVEVTGLGGYTF TRBJ1-2 TRBV29-1
CASSREGHYNEQFF TRBJ2-1 TRBV7-9
CSVGTGVAKNIQYF TRBJ2-4 TRBV29-1
CASSATGGDYGYTF TRBJ1-2 TRBV18
CASSHTPKGNGYTF TRBJ1-2 TRBV27
CSVGQGENSPLHF TRBJ1-6 TRBV29-1
CASSVRSGTGTGYTF TRBJ1-2 TRBV9
CSVGLSYGYTF TRBJ1-2 TRBV29-1
CASSMGTRLEETQYF TRBJ2-5 TRBV5-4
CASSDWGDVVEAFF TRBJ1-1 TRBV25-1
CASSYLAPGTTDTQYF TRBJ2-3 TRBV6-5